Below are 21 T cell receptor beta chains sequenced from a single sample in a study of OX40 agonist ivuxolimab in advanced cancers. Profiled with immunoSEQ multiplex PCR; TCRdb holds only in-frame clones, not every one. The sample consists of tens of thousands of clones, around nine tenths of them appearing once. The specimen was CD4+ or CD8+ T cells sorted from blood, collected in a trial of the OX40 agonist ivuxolimab. The receptor source for this set is an adult with an advanced solid tumor such as melanoma, head and neck, liver or kidney cancer.

V and J are TRBV2 and TRBJ1-1, with D tentatively TRBD1 (5 bases). The CDR3 is 14 residues long. CDR1 and CDR2 (germline): SNHLY, FYNNEI. Trimming removed 9 bases from V and 1 base from J, with 15 bases in between. The CDR3 spells CASKTGLPNTEAFF. CDR3 nucleotide sequence: TGTGCCAGTAAAACGGGGCTCCCGAACACTGAAGCTTTCTTT. Drawing the rest from reference TRBV2 and TRBJ1-1, the complete variable domain is EPEVTQTPSHQVTQMGQEVILRCVPISNHLYFYWYRQILGQKVEFLVSFYNNEISEKSEIFDDQFSVERPDGSNFTLKIRSTKLEDSAMYFCASKTGLPNTEAFFGQGTRLTVV.

The chain links TRBV10-3 to TRBJ2-7; 7 bases agree with TRBD2. This CDR3 comprises 14 residues. Germline V gene data show CDR1 as ENHRY and CDR2 as SYGVKD. V shed 4 bases and J 0 bases; nucleotides not matched to a gene: 3. This chain's CDR3 is CAISGAGSSYEQYF. DNA of the CDR3: TGTGCCATCAGTGGAGCGGGATCCTCCTACGAGCAGTACTTC.

A remark on this clone: One junction end disagrees with the germline gene, perhaps due to a read error. The chain couples TRBV7-2 to TRBJ2-2; 11 nucleotides align to TRBD2. Looked up from germline, CDR1 is SGHTA and CDR2 is FQGNSA. The CDR3 extends over 15 amino acids. The CDR3 spells CASSLAGGNTGELFF. DNA of the CDR3: TGTGCCAGCAGCCTAGCGGGAGGGAACACCGGGGAGCTGTTTTTT.

The rearrangement joins TRBV19 to TRBJ1-1, with unresolved D. The CDR3 extends over 13 amino acids. V lost 5 bases and J lost 0, with 7 bases in between. From germline, CDR1 is LNHDA and CDR2 SQIVND (reference sequence). CDR3 sequence reads: CASSSQMNTEAFF. In DNA form, the CDR3 reads TGTGCCAGTAGTTCTCAGATGAACACTGAAGCTTTCTTT. The full variable domain, its missing parts supplied by reference TRBV19 and TRBJ1-1, is DGGITQSPKYLFRKEGQNVTLSCEQNLNHDAMYWYRQDPGQGLRLIYYSQIVNDFQKGDIAEGYSVSREKKESFPLTVTSAQKNPTAFYLCASSSQMNTEAFFGQGTRLTVV.

The genes are TRBV5-4 and TRBJ1-1, with 8 nucleotides matching TRBD1. This CDR3 has 15 amino acids. Losses at the gene ends were 4 bases for V and 3 bases for J; bases not matched to a gene: 8. Germline V CDR1 and CDR2: SGHNT, YYREEE (reference sequence). CDR3 nucleotide sequence: TGTGCCAGCAGCCCTGGACAGGGTTGGGACACTGAAGCTTTCTTT. This sequence encodes CASSPGQGWDTEAFF.

The chain combines TRBV6-1 with TRBJ2-3; TRBD2 matches 14 bases. Trimming cost V 2 bases and J 4 bases; bases outside gene matches: 8. The CDR3 loop spans 18 amino acids. CDR1 is MNHNS and CDR2 is SASEGT in the germline V gene. The CDR3 bases are TGTGCCAGCAGTGAACAGGGGACTAGCGGGAGTTGGGCAGATACGCAGTATTTT. This codes for CASSEQGTSGSWADTQYF.

The genes are TRBV7-6 and TRBJ2-3, with 14 bases fitting TRBD2. J lost 4 bases, V lost 1 base, and 10 bases had no gene match. There are 19 residues in the CDR3. From germline, CDR1 is SGHVS and CDR2 FNYEAQ. CDR3 DNA sequence: TGTGCCAGCAGCTTAGTATTTTTGGGGACTAGCGGGGGTCCAGATACGCAGTATTTT. This gives the protein CASSLVFLGTSGGPDTQYF.

The V and J genes are TRBV9 and TRBJ2-5; D is undetermined. V dropped 0 bases and J dropped 2 bases, with 8 bases sitting between them. From germline, CDR1 is SGDLS and CDR2 YYNGEE. The CDR3 is made up of 14 amino acids. CDR3 loop: CASSVAGSQETQYF. The CDR3 region has the DNA TGTGCCAGCAGCGTAGCTGGGTCACAAGAGACCCAGTACTTC.

In its sample, this clone was seen once. V usage is TRBV6-1 and J usage is TRBJ2-1; no reliable D call. Trimming took 5 bases from V and 4 from J, leaving 9 bases between them. Germline CDR1 and CDR2: MNHNS and SASEGT. CDR3 size: 13 residues. The CDR3, as DNA: TGTGCCAGCAGTCTTCTAGGTTACAATGAGCAGTTCTTC. Translated, it gives CASSLLGYNEQFF.

The V and J genes are TRBV5-1 and TRBJ1-2; D uncertain. The CDR3 is 13 residues long. The V end was cut by 2 bases, the J end by 9 bases, with 14 bases between. The V gene's germline CDR1 is SGHRS and CDR2 YFSETQ. CDR3 in DNA: TGCGCCAGCAGCTTTGGACTGGACGGAAGCTACACCTTC. This codes for CASSFGLDGSYTF.

This rearrangement joins TRBV27 to TRBJ2-1; D remains ambiguous. The CDR3 runs to 13 residues. The V end was cut by 6 bases, the J end by 10 bases, with 16 bases between. Looked up from germline, CDR1 is MNHEY and CDR2 is SMNVEV (reference sequence). The CDR3 coding sequence is TGTGCCAGCAGACCACCAATGACTTTCGAGCAGTTCTTC. It codes for CASRPPMTFEQFF.

The gene calls are TRBV4-2 and TRBJ2-3; D possibly corresponds to TRBD1 (5 bases). CDR1 is LGHNA, CDR2 YNFKEQ, per germline. The ends were cut back, 4 bases at V and 3 bases at J, with 14 bases in the middle. The CDR3 consists of 15 residues. The CDR3 DNA sequence: TGTGCCAGCAGCCTCAGGGCGGTGGGGACAGATACGCAGTATTTT. Translated, it gives CASSLRAVGTDTQYF.

This chain links TRBV5-1 with TRBJ2-7, with D perhaps assigned TRBD1 or TRBD2 (5 bases each). V was clipped by 1 base and J by 5 bases, with 10 bases between them. The CDR3 has 13 amino acids. Germline loops: CDR1 SGHRS, CDR2 YFSETQ. The CDR3 loop is CASSLFGTDEQYF. In nucleotides, the CDR3 is TGCGCCAGCAGCTTGTTCGGGACGGACGAGCAGTACTTC.

The chain joins TRBV18 to TRBJ2-3; no reliable D call. The CDR3 sequence is 14 residues long. Trimming cost V 0 bases and J 0 bases, with 4 bases left between them. CDR1 KGHSH and CDR2 LQKENI come from the germline V gene. In DNA form, the CDR3 reads TGTGCCAGCTCACCACCGGCGAGCACAGATACGCAGTATTTT. It yields the protein CASSPPASTDTQYF.

The chain carries TRBV29-1 and TRBJ1-3, with D possibly matching TRBD1 (6 bases). The ends were cut back, 5 bases at V and 3 bases at J, with 14 bases in the middle. CDR3 length equals 14 residues. The germline V gene has CDR1 SQVTM and CDR2 ANQGSEA. The CDR3 nucleotides read TGCAGCGTTAAGGGGCAGGGGATTGGAAACACCATATATTTT. This sequence encodes CSVKGQGIGNTIYF. Full variable domain (outside the CDR3, taken from reference TRBV29-1 and TRBJ1-3): SAVISQKPSRDICQRGTSLTIQCQVDSQVTMMFWYRQQPGQSLTLIATANQGSEATYESGFVIDKFPISRPNLTFSTLTVSNMSPEDSSIYLCSVKGQGIGNTIYFGEGSWLTVV.

This clone was observed a handful of times. The gene calls are TRBV2 and TRBJ2-7, with TRBD2 identical over 14 bases. The V segment lost 6 bases and the J segment 3 bases; nucleotides outside the gene matches: 4. The length of the CDR3 is 15 residues. The V gene's germline CDR1 is SNHLY and CDR2 FYNNEI. The CDR3 nucleotides are TGTGCCAGCAGCGAGGGGACTAGCGGGAGCTACGAGCAGTACTTC. It is translated as CASSEGTSGSYEQYF.

The rearrangement links TRBV11-2 to TRBJ2-7, with 9 bases aligning to TRBD1. Germline CDR1 is SGHAT and CDR2 is FQNNGV. This CDR3 is 16 amino acids long. The V and J ends lost 0 bases and 3 bases, in that order; junction bases with no gene match: 6. The CDR3 DNA reads as TGTGCCAGCAGCTTAGATCGTGGGACAGGGTTCTACGAGCAGTACTTC. Its protein is CASSLDRGTGFYEQYF.

The chain recombines TRBV10-3 with TRBJ2-5; D is perhaps TRBD1 (6 bases). The CDR3 totals 13 residues. Trimming left V 4 bases short and J 5 bases short, with 11 bases between. The germline V gene has CDR1 ENHRY and CDR2 SYGVKD. The CDR3 region is CAISATQGETQYF. The CDR3 region has the DNA TGTGCCATCAGTGCAACTCAGGGGGAGACCCAGTACTTC.

The genes are TRBV5-1 and TRBJ2-3; TRBD2 matches 14 bases. Trimming took 2 bases from V and 5 from J; bases not matched to a gene: 7. This CDR3 has 17 amino acids. The germline V gene encodes CDR1 SGHRS and CDR2 YFSETQ. The CDR3 DNA reads as TGCGCCAGCAGCTTAATGGGACTAGCGGGAGAACGAGATACGCAGTATTTT. Its protein is CASSLMGLAGERDTQYF.

The CDR3: CASSDRSRVGEQYF. CDR3 nucleotide sequence: TGCGCCAGCAGCGACAGGAGCAGGGTTGGGGAGCAGTACTTC. The chain recombines TRBV5-1 with TRBJ2-7; the D gene is possibly TRBD1 (6 bases). Trimming left V 4 bases short and J 7 bases short, with 18 bases between. Germline V lookup: CDR1 SGHRS, CDR2 YFSETQ. The CDR3 spans 14 residues. The whole variable domain, filled in from reference TRBV5-1 and TRBJ2-7, reads KAGVTQTPRYLIKTRGQQVTLSCSPISGHRSVSWYQQTPGQGLQFLFEYFSETQRNKGNFPGRFSGRQFSNSRSEMNVSTLELGDSALYLCASSDRSRVGEQYFGPGTRLTVT.

The chain combines TRBV7-8 with TRBJ1-2; the D is unclear. This CDR3 spans 16 amino acids. Trimming took off 0 bases at V and 4 bases at J, with 15 bases between the two ends. The germline gives CDR1 SGHVS, CDR2 FQNEAQ. CDR3 sequence reads: CASSLASVPLGYGYTF. The CDR3 DNA reads as TGTGCCAGCAGCTTAGCTTCGGTCCCTTTAGGCTATGGCTACACCTTC.